These 2 T cell receptor beta chains originate from one sample sequenced in a study of PD-L1 blockade in urothelial cancer. Assay used: immunoSEQ multiplex PCR; TCRdb lists only in-frame clones, some missing. The table has tens of thousands of clones, around three quarters seen once. As for time point: peripheral blood 6 weeks after treatment start. The sample was PBMCs, taken around atezolizumab (anti-PD-L1) treatment. All receptors come from a man between 65 and 80 years old with urothelial cancer.

This chain uses TRBV5-1 with TRBJ2-7; 11 bases fit TRBD1. Losses at the gene ends were 4 bases for V and 0 bases for J; bases not matched to a gene: 0. This CDR3 contains 14 residues. Germline values: CDR1 SGHRS, CDR2 YFSETQ. CDR3 in DNA: TGCGCCAGCAGCGGACAGGGGGCCTCCTACGAGCAGTACTTC. This gives the protein CASSGQGASYEQYF.

V gene TRBV9 combines with J gene TRBJ2-7, with TRBD1 matching 8 bases. Losses at the gene ends were 4 bases for V and 5 bases for J; bases not matched to a gene: 8. CDR3 length: 14 residues. Germline lookup yields CDR1 SGDLS and CDR2 YYNGEE. The DNA for the CDR3 is TGTGCCAGCAGCCCCGCGCAGGGGGCCAACGAGCAGTACTTC. Translation gives CASSPAQGANEQYF.